The source of this TCR beta chain is a study of blood T cell repertoires in COVID-19 (dated by TCRdb to about 2020). Some background on the complete study: Collaborator samples came from the United States, Italy and Spain and covered acute and convalescent phases of COVID-19. The prospective study material was composed of cDNA or gDNA derived from T cells, B-cell-depleted T cells, or PBMCs. Samples were obtained from the ongoing ImmuneRACE study (first 160 participants) and from 1,254 subjects provided by 6 global collaborators. HLA class I and class II types, where available, came from metadata supplied by the sample provider rather than from assay-based typing. The dataset comprised deeply sampled blood TCRbeta repertoires from subjects exposed to, actively infected with, or recovered from COVID-19. The sample metadata nearly always contained a de-identified subject ID, COVID-19 status, age in years and sex. The repertoires were released in a freely available public database meant as a resource for research on the immune response to SARS-CoV-2.

Study-level results and caveats: How much clinical and demographic metadata was included differed by source and by participant, and the metadata was provided uncurated.

The immunoSEQ Assay, a bias-controlled multiplex PCR, was used to amplify TCRbeta CDR3 regions from genomic DNA. As for the original processing: Nucleated cell counts per sample were estimated from amplification of reference gene primers within the assay. To quantify the absolute abundance of each unique TCRbeta CDR3 rearrangement, sequence reads were collapsed and filtered. Productive Simpson clonality was computed per sample as the square root of Simpson's diversity index over productive rearrangements. TCRdb carries this immuneACCESS record with in-frame sequences only. Its versions omit some clonotypes, under half of them owing to an unresolved V gene in the studies checked, with the rest unexplained. Clonal size and the V and J genes are those of that table, whereas D and trimming came from the DNA. Here the sample has a few hundred thousand clones; 80% to 90% occur a single time. The ten biggest clones cover 1% of the sample.

In the prospective study, participants were about 18 to 100 years old, resided in about two dozen geographic areas of the United States, and were enrolled through a virtual design. To assign participants to cohorts, the prospective study relied on clinical history that participants themselves reported in a screening survey and a study questionnaire. ImmuneRACE Cohort 3 recovered participants were defined by two consecutive negative NP/OP PCR tests, healthcare professional clearance, or symptom resolution. Each participant in the prospective study had whole blood, serum and a nasopharyngeal or oropharyngeal swab collected by mobile phlebotomists. Participants in the prospective study had the option to provide additional blood draws and questionnaires over an approximately 2-month period. Prospective study blood samples were shipped either frozen or at room temperature before DNA extraction. Note on this clone: No antigen is known for it. No per-base quality is available; no much larger clone lies one base away.

This TCR was recovered from a man in his late teens or twenties who had recovered from COVID-19. Sequencing used PBMCs or T cells enriched from blood (not recorded which).

The DNA sequence is TGTGCCAGCAGTACCGGACAGCACACAGATACGCAGTATTTT. Its amino acids are CASSTGQHTDTQYF. This sequence uses TRBV6-5 and TRBJ2-3, and TRBD1 may be the D gene, going by 6 matching bases. V sheds 5 bases and J sheds 2 bases, leaving 11 bases between their ends. The CDR3, from cysteine to phenylalanine, totals 14 residues. CDR3 DNA is the only sequence kept; it has 42 bases, read in frame from the first base. For CDR1 and CDR2, the germline V gene lists MNHEY and SVGAGI.